The 21 T cell receptor beta chains below come from one sample, sequenced in a study of blood T cell repertoires in COVID-19. Libraries were prepared by immunoSEQ multiplex PCR; TCRdb keeps only in-frame clonotypes and omits some of them. The sample lists 200,000 to 300,000 clones, 88% seen once, with around 0.8% in the top ten. What was sequenced was peripheral blood. Receptors were obtained from a woman younger than 45 with acute or convalescent COVID-19.

The J gene is TRBJ2-2, the V gene TRBV9; 7 positions agree with TRBD1. The J segment lost 2 bases and the V segment lost 9 bases, leaving 10 bases of the junction unmatched. The germline gives CDR1 SGDLS, CDR2 YYNGEE. This CDR3 has 15 amino acids. CDR3 amino acids: CATKVGTDNTGELFF. The CDR3 DNA reads TGTGCCACCAAGGTGGGGACAGATAACACCGGGGAGCTGTTTTTT. Variable domain in full (rest from reference TRBV9 and TRBJ2-2): DSGVTQTPKHLITATGQRVTLRCSPRSGDLSVYWYQQSLDQGLQFLIQYYNGEERAKGNILERFSAQQFPDLHSELNLSSLELGDSALYFCATKVGTDNTGELFFGEGSRLTVL.

The chain is built from TRBV10-3 and TRBJ2-2, with D possibly TRBD1 on 5 matching bases. V lost 6 bases to trimming and J lost 6 bases, with 8 bases between them. The CDR3 is made up of 12 amino acids. Germline values: CDR1 ENHRY, CDR2 SYGVKD. The CDR3 is CAISSGSGELFF. In DNA form, the CDR3 reads TGTGCCATCAGCTCAGGGTCCGGGGAGCTGTTTTTT.

A note on this clone: Different DNA sequences within this sample yield the same CDR3. The chain recombines TRBV10-3 with TRBJ2-7, with 9 bases identical to TRBD1. CDR3 length equals 15 residues. The V gene end was trimmed by 5 bases and the J gene end by 2 bases; junction bases not matched to a gene: 7. The germline V gene has CDR1 ENHRY and CDR2 SYGVKD. The CDR3 nucleotides read TGTGCCATCAGTACAAGACAGGGGGACACCTACGAGCAGTACTTC. Translation gives CAISTRQGDTYEQYF.

The CDR3 loop is CASSQDRRSADTQYF. CDR3 nucleotide sequence: TGTGCCAGCAGCCAAGATCGGAGATCAGCAGATACGCAGTATTTT. The V call is TRBV3-1 (or the pseudogene TRBV3-2), the J call TRBJ2-3; D gene unclear. The germline gives CDR1 LGHDT, CDR2 YNNKEL (reference sequence). V was trimmed by 0 bases and J by 4 bases, leaving 11 bases between them. There are 15 residues in the CDR3.

The chain links TRBV19 to TRBJ1-1, with D possibly matching TRBD1 (6 bases). Germline CDR1 and CDR2: LNHDA and SQIVND (reference sequence). The CDR3 is 15 residues long. V lost 7 bases to trimming and J lost 2 bases, with 17 bases between them. CDR3 residues: CASNPGSGVNTEAFF. CDR3 DNA sequence: TGTGCCAGTAACCCGGGTTCAGGGGTCAACACTGAAGCTTTCTTT.

The chain's CDR3 is CASSYSLSSYEQYF. The CDR3 region has the DNA TGTGCCAGCAGTTACTCGCTGAGCTCCTACGAGCAGTACTTC. The rearrangement links TRBV6-5 to TRBJ2-7; D is unresolved. V lost 0 bases and J lost 0, with 6 bases in between. Germline assignment: CDR1 MNHEY and CDR2 SVGAGI. This CDR3 region has 14 residues.

The rearrangement links TRBV10-2 to TRBJ2-7; TRBD1 aligns across 7 bases. This CDR3 is built from 14 residues. Per germline, CDR1 WSHSY and CDR2 SAAADI. Germline trimming cut 2 bases from V and 3 bases from J; bases unmatched to any gene: 4. The CDR3 reads CASSEPGQNYEQYF. DNA for the CDR3: TGCGCCAGCAGTGAGCCGGGACAGAACTACGAGCAGTACTTC.

This clone was counted only a few times. The chain uses TRBV6-6 and TRBJ2-1, with TRBD2 matching 8 bases. Germline V gene sequence: CDR1 MNHNY, CDR2 SVGAGI (reference sequence). The CDR3 has 16 residues. V dropped 2 bases and J dropped 0; count of bases not matched to a gene: 3. DNA of the CDR3: TGTGCCAGCAGTTACGGGGGGACTAGCTCCTACAATGAGCAGTTCTTC. Protein product: CASSYGGTSSYNEQFF.

V usage is TRBV30 and J usage is TRBJ2-3; D perhaps matches TRBD2 (6 bases). The germline V and J ends were trimmed by 6 bases and 1 base, with 14 bases remaining between them. Germline CDR1 and CDR2: GTSNPN and SVGIG (reference sequence). This CDR3 has 14 residues. CDR3: CACTRRARTDTQYF. The CDR3 coding sequence is TGTGCCTGCACAAGGAGGGCCCGCACAGATACGCAGTATTTT.

The genes are TRBV19 and TRBJ2-3; 11 bases align to TRBD2. V trimming: 3 bases; J trimming: 5 bases; junction bases outside the gene matches: 10. The CDR3 contains 17 residues. Germline V gene lookup returns CDR1 LNHDA and CDR2 SQIVND (reference sequence). CDR3 sequence: CASSMLTSTSGGDTQYF. For the CDR3, the DNA is TGTGCCAGTAGTATGTTAACTAGTACTAGCGGGGGAGATACGCAGTATTTT.

The CDR3 coding sequence is TGTGCCTGGAGTTGGCCAGATACGCAGTATTTT. It specifies CAWSWPDTQYF. This sequence joins TRBV30 and TRBJ2-3; D gene unclear. CDR1 GTSNPN and CDR2 SVGIG come from the germline V gene (reference sequence). CDR3 length: 11 residues. Trimming cost V 2 bases and J 4 bases, with 4 bases left between them. The full variable domain, in which reference TRBV30 and TRBJ2-3 provide the parts outside the CDR3, is SQTIHQWPATLVQPVGSPLSLECTVEGTSNPNLYWYRQAAGRGLQLLFYSVGIGQISSEVPQNLSASRPQDRQFILSSKKLLLSDSGFYLCAWSWPDTQYFGPGTRLTVL.

The rearrangement joins TRBV6-2 or TRBV6-3 to TRBJ2-3; 7 bases agree with TRBD2. The CDR3 is 16 amino acids. The J segment lost 2 bases and the V segment lost 2 bases, leaving 7 bases of the junction unmatched. Germline-derived CDR1 and CDR2 are MNHEY and SVGEGT. The CDR3 reads CASSYRQLATTDTQYF. The CDR3, as DNA: TGTGCCAGCAGTTACCGACAACTAGCGACCACAGATACGCAGTATTTT.

The V call is TRBV3-1 (or the pseudogene TRBV3-2), the J call TRBJ2-7; 8 nucleotides line up with TRBD2. Germline CDR1 is LGHDT and CDR2 is YNNKEL (reference sequence). V dropped 1 base and J dropped 7; count of bases not matched to a gene: 6. The CDR3 is 14 amino acids. CDR3 bases: TGTGCCAGCAGCCAAGGGCCGGGCGGGAGGGAGCAGTACTTC. Translating it yields CASSQGPGGREQYF.

This clone was observed once. The chain couples TRBV3-1 (or the pseudogene TRBV3-2) to TRBJ1-6, with no clear D. The length of the CDR3 is 17 residues. Between the trimmed V and J ends, which lost 0 bases and 4 bases, there was a span of 13 bases. CDR1 and CDR2 (germline): LGHDT, YNNKEL (reference sequence). CDR3 sequence (DNA): TGTGCCAGCAGCCAAGATTTAGCGCCGGATTATAATTCACCCCTCCACTTT. It is translated as CASSQDLAPDYNSPLHF.

This chain joins TRBV9 and TRBJ1-5; tentative D call: TRBD1 (5 bases). Germline V CDR1 and CDR2: SGDLS, YYNGEE. The V gene lost 4 bases and the J gene lost 1 base, with 12 bases spanning the gap. The CDR3 totals 15 residues. CDR3 region: CASSPGFVSNQPQHF. The CDR3, as DNA: TGTGCCAGCAGCCCAGGGTTTGTAAGCAATCAGCCCCAGCATTTT.

The J gene is TRBJ2-7, the V gene TRBV19; tentatively, D is TRBD2 (6 bases). CDR1 is LNHDA and CDR2 is SQIVND in the germline V gene (reference sequence). Trimming took off 7 bases at V and 2 bases at J, with 15 bases between the two ends. The CDR3 loop spans 14 amino acids. The CDR3 here is CASTTGGPPYEQYF. CDR3 DNA sequence: TGTGCCAGTACCACTGGAGGGCCTCCCTACGAGCAGTACTTC. The full variable domain, with the rest looked up from reference TRBV19 and TRBJ2-7, is DGGITQSPKYLFRKEGQNVTLSCEQNLNHDAMYWYRQDPGQGLRLIYYSQIVNDFQKGDIAEGYSVSREKKESFPLTVTSAQKNPTAFYLCASTTGGPPYEQYFGPGTRLTVT.

This chain connects TRBV7-8 to TRBJ1-4, with D perhaps TRBD1 (5 bases). Germline V gene lookup returns CDR1 SGHVS and CDR2 FQNEAQ. With 6 bases removed from V and 0 bases from J, the gap between germline ends came to 14 bases. The CDR3 is 16 residues long. The CDR3 coding sequence is TGTGCCAGCAGGGGAAGCAGGGTTTCAACTAATGAAAAACTGTTTTTT. Translated, it gives CASRGSRVSTNEKLFF.

This clone came up once. The DNA of the CDR3 is TGTGCCAGCAGCTTAGTAGGACTAGCGCACGAGCAGTACTTC. Translating it yields CASSLVGLAHEQYF. This chain links TRBV11-1 with TRBJ2-7; 9 positions agree with TRBD2. CDR1 and CDR2 from the germline V gene are SGHAT and FQDESV (reference sequence). The V segment lost 1 base and the J segment 5 bases; nucleotides outside the gene matches: 3. CDR3 length: 14 residues.

This clone was seen once. The chain links TRBV6-7 to TRBJ2-3; 11 bases are shared with TRBD2. TRBV6-7 has ORF status, its function being uncertain. Losses at the gene ends were 5 bases for V and 7 bases for J; bases not matched to a gene: 8. The CDR3 runs to 15 residues. The chain's CDR3 is CASSRPGLAENTQYF. In DNA form, the CDR3 reads TGTGCCAGCAGTCGACCGGGACTAGCGGAGAATACGCAGTATTTT.

The CDR3 loop reads CRASSGNTIYF. CDR3 nucleotide sequence: TGCAGGGCAAGCTCTGGAAACACCATATATTTT. The V gene is TRBV29-1, the J gene TRBJ1-3; no firm D call. CDR1 is SQVTM, CDR2 ANQGSEA, per germline. This CDR3 is built from 11 residues.

The chain links TRBV5-1 to TRBJ2-2; 7 bases are a match to TRBD2. The CDR3 sequence is 14 residues long. The J segment lost 7 bases and the V segment lost 0 bases, leaving 3 bases of the junction unmatched. The V gene's germline CDR1 is SGHRS and CDR2 YFSETQ. This CDR3 reads CASSLATGGGELFF. CDR3 DNA: TGCGCCAGCAGCTTGGCCACGGGAGGCGGGGAGCTGTTTTTT. The full variable domain, its missing parts supplied by reference TRBV5-1 and TRBJ2-2, is KAGVTQTPRYLIKTRGQQVTLSCSPISGHRSVSWYQQTPGQGLQFLFEYFSETQRNKGNFPGRFSGRQFSNSRSEMNVSTLELGDSALYLCASSLATGGGELFFGEGSRLTVL.